Listed below are T cell receptor beta chains from one sample, sequenced in a study of beta chain features in type 1 diabetes. Sequenced by immunoSEQ multiplex PCR; TCRdb stores in-frame clones only, minus some. The sample contains around 200,000 clones, around an eighth of which appear only once. The sequenced sample was central memory CD4+ T cells from blood. All receptors come from a woman between 18 and 29 years old in good health. Both conserved end residues are part of each CDR3. A D gene is named only where the DNA matches it firmly. Size is omitted from some rows. Given values are once, few, many or a class for expanded clones.

J | D | V | size | CDR3 | DNA
TRBJ2-3 | NA | TRBV9 | NA | CASSVATDSAVTDTQYF | TGTGCCAGCAGCGTAGCTACGGATTCGGCGGTCACAGATACGCAGTATTTT
TRBJ1-2 | NA | TRBV2 | many | CASSEGTYGPYGYGYTF | TGTGCCAGCAGTGAGGGGACATACGGGCCTTATGGGTATGGCTACACCTTC
TRBJ1-5 | TRBD1 | TRBV6-6 | NA | CASSQTGGWADQPQHF | TGTGCCAGCAGTCAGACAGGGGGCTGGGCAGATCAGCCCCAGCATTTT
TRBJ2-5 | TRBD1 | TRBV30 | NA | CAWSRNRGSETQYF | TGTGCCTGGAGTAGGAACAGGGGGTCGGAGACCCAGTACTTC
TRBJ1-2 | NA | TRBV10-3 | few | CAISEERLNYGYTF | TGTGCCATCAGTGAGGAACGACTTAACTATGGCTACACCTTC
TRBJ1-5 | NA | TRBV29-1 | few | CSVEPGQGLPQHF | TGCAGCGTTGAACCCGGCCAGGGGTTGCCCCAGCATTTT
TRBJ1-1 | NA | TRBV18 | few | CASSRAGPTEAFF | TGTGCCAGCTCACGGGCAGGGCCCACTGAAGCTTTCTTT
TRBJ1-1 | NA | TRBV6-5 | NA | CASSYGRHMNTEAFF | TGTGCCAGCAGTTACGGGCGACACATGAACACTGAAGCTTTCTTT
TRBJ2-1 | NA | TRBV2 | few | CASNRDYNEQFF | TGTGCCAGCAACAGGGACTACAATGAGCAGTTCTTC
TRBJ2-1 | NA | TRBV27 | NA | CASRHPYNEQFF | TGTGCCAGCAGACATCCTTACAATGAGCAGTTCTTC
TRBJ1-1 | NA | TRBV7-3 | NA | CASSLNLGQGEAFF | TGTGCCAGCAGCTTAAATTTAGGGCAGGGTGAAGCTTTCTTT
TRBJ2-2 | NA | TRBV21-1 | few | CASSKSCPTSGRLGNTGELFF | TGTGCCAGCAGCAAATCGTGTCCAACTAGCGGGAGATTAGGGAACACCGGGGAGCTGTTTTTT
TRBJ1-2 | NA | TRBV10-3 | few | CAISVQGQYGYTF | TGTGCCATCAGTGTACAGGGCCAGTATGGCTACACCTTC
TRBJ1-2 | TRBD1 | TRBV28 | few | CASNFPGQFYGYTF | TGTGCCAGCAATTTTCCGGGACAGTTCTATGGCTACACCTTC
TRBJ1-2 | TRBD1 | TRBV5-6 | few | CASSFDRGQIYGYTF | TGTGCCAGCAGCTTCGACAGGGGGCAGATCTATGGCTACACCTTC
TRBJ2-7 | NA | TRBV29-1 | few | CSVMTFSGTEQYF | TGCAGCGTCATGACATTTTCTGGTACCGAGCAGTACTTC
TRBJ2-2 | NA | TRBV6-6 | few | CASTHNMGRNTGELFF | TGTGCCAGCACCCATAACATGGGGCGAAACACCGGGGAGCTGTTTTTT
TRBJ1-2 | TRBD1 | TRBV9 | NA | CASSVADRGDYGYTF | TGTGCCAGCAGCGTAGCAGACAGGGGGGACTATGGCTACACCTTC
TRBJ2-5 | NA | TRBV29-1 | few | CSVARLTETQYF | TGCAGCGTCGCGCGGCTAACGGAGACCCAGTACTTC
TRBJ1-1 | NA | TRBV11-2 | few | CASSSRRGWNTEAFF | TGTGCCAGCAGCTCCCGTAGGGGGTGGAACACTGAAGCTTTCTTT
TRBJ1-4 | NA | TRBV14 | few | CASSQERGYNEKLFF | TGTGCCAGCAGCCAAGAACGGGGTTATAATGAAAAACTGTTTTTT
TRBJ2-1 | NA | TRBV5-6 | NA | CASSFSGGAISYNEQFF | TGTGCCAGCAGCTTTTCTGGAGGGGCCATCTCCTACAATGAGCAGTTCTTC
TRBJ2-3 | NA | TRBV7-9 | NA | CASSLGRELYSTDTQYF | TGTGCCAGCAGCTTAGGGAGGGAGCTTTATTCCACAGATACGCAGTATTTT
TRBJ1-2 | NA | TRBV18 | NA | CASSPGQGGGDGYTF | TGTGCCAGCTCACCGGGGCAAGGCGGCGGAGATGGCTACACCTTC
TRBJ2-1 | TRBD2 | TRBV30 | NA | CAWGDTGGYNEQFF | TGTGCCTGGGGCGATACGGGGGGTTACAATGAGCAGTTCTTC
TRBJ2-5 | TRBD2 | TRBV7-9 | few | CASSRGTSGTQETQYF | TGTGCCAGCAGCCGTGGGACTAGCGGAACCCAAGAGACCCAGTACTTC
TRBJ2-7 | NA | TRBV18 | NA | CASSYAPRQFEQYF | TGTGCCAGCTCATATGCCCCCCGACAGTTCGAGCAGTACTTC
TRBJ2-3 | TRBD2 | TRBV11-2 | NA | CASSPGELAGGSTDTQYF | TGTGCCAGCAGCCCAGGGGAGCTAGCGGGAGGGAGCACAGATACGCAGTATTTT
TRBJ2-5 | TRBD2 | TRBV5-1 | few | CASSLGLAGGEETQYF | TGCGCCAGCAGCTTGGGGCTAGCGGGAGGTGAAGAGACCCAGTACTTC
TRBJ2-5 | TRBD2 | TRBV7-9 | NA | CASSKGLAGGIQETQYF | TGTGCCAGCAGCAAAGGACTAGCGGGAGGTATCCAAGAGACCCAGTACTTC
TRBJ1-5 | NA | TRBV7-2 | few | CASSLSRGSNQPQHF | TGTGCCAGCAGCTTAAGCAGGGGAAGCAATCAGCCCCAGCATTTT
TRBJ1-1 | NA | TRBV6-5 | few | CASSYPGGTEAFF | TGTGCCAGCAGTTACCCTGGCGGGACTGAAGCTTTCTTT
TRBJ1-1 | NA | TRBV13 | few | CASSSFVAFF | TGTGCCAGCAGCTCCTTTGTGGCTTTCTTT
TRBJ2-3 | TRBD2 | TRBV4-1 | few | CASSQAMTSGRQNTQYF | TGCGCCAGCAGCCAAGCCATGACTAGCGGGAGACAAAATACGCAGTATTTT
TRBJ2-1 | NA | TRBV19 | few | CASSFREALNNEQFF | TGTGCCAGTAGTTTCCGAGAGGCGCTGAACAATGAGCAGTTCTTC
TRBJ2-1 | TRBD2 | TRBV7-6 | NA | CASSFGTSGPNEQFF | TGTGCCAGCAGTTTCGGGACTAGCGGACCCAATGAGCAGTTCTTC
TRBJ2-7 | TRBD1 | TRBV18 | few | CASSPGQGAYEQYF | TGTGCCAGCTCACCAGGACAGGGGGCCTACGAGCAGTACTTC
TRBJ2-5 | TRBD2 | TRBV30 | NA | CAWSVGLADQETQYF | TGTGCCTGGAGTGTAGGACTAGCGGATCAAGAGACCCAGTACTTC
TRBJ2-1 | NA | TRBV20-1 | few | CSASGDSGQFF | TGCAGTGCTAGTGGAGATAGCGGACAGTTCTTC
TRBJ2-5 | NA | TRBV6-6 | few | CASYQGAGEQYF | TGTGCCAGTTATCAGGGGGCGGGGGAGCAGTACTTC
TRBJ2-7 | TRBD1 | TRBV7-2 | NA | CASSLGPAGTAYEQYF | TGTGCCAGCAGCTTGGGCCCTGCCGGGACAGCCTACGAGCAGTACTTC
TRBJ2-1 | NA | TRBV9 | NA | CASSIVLSSYNEQFF | TGTGCCAGCAGCATTGTCCTGAGCTCCTACAATGAGCAGTTCTTC
TRBJ2-4 | NA | TRBV5-5 | NA | CASSLALIAAQKNIQYF | TGTGCCAGCAGCTTGGCACTAATAGCGGCGCAAAAAAACATTCAGTACTTC
TRBJ2-7 | NA | TRBV25-1 | few | CASGRVGEQYF | TGTGCCAGCGGGAGAGTGGGTGAGCAGTACTTC
TRBJ2-7 | NA | TRBV29-1 | few | CSVAAGTQYEQYF | TGCAGCGTTGCAGCCGGGACACAGTACGAGCAGTACTTC